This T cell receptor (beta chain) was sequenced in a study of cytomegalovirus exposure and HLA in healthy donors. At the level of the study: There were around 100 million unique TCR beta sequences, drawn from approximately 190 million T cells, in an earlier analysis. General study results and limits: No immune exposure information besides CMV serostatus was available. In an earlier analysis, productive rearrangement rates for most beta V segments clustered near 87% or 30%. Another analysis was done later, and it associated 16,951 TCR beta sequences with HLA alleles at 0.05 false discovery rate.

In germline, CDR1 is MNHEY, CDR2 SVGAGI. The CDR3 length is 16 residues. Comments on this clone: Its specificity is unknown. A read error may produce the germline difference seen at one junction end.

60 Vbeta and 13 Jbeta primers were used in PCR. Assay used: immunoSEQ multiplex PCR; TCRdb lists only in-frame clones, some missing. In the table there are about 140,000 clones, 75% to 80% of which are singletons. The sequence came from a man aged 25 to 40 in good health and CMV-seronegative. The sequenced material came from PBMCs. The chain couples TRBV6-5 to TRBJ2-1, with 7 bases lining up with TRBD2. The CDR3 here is CTSSSILAVSYNEQFF. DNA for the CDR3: TGTACCAGCAGTTCCATCCTAGCGGTCTCCTACAATGAGCAGTTCTTC.